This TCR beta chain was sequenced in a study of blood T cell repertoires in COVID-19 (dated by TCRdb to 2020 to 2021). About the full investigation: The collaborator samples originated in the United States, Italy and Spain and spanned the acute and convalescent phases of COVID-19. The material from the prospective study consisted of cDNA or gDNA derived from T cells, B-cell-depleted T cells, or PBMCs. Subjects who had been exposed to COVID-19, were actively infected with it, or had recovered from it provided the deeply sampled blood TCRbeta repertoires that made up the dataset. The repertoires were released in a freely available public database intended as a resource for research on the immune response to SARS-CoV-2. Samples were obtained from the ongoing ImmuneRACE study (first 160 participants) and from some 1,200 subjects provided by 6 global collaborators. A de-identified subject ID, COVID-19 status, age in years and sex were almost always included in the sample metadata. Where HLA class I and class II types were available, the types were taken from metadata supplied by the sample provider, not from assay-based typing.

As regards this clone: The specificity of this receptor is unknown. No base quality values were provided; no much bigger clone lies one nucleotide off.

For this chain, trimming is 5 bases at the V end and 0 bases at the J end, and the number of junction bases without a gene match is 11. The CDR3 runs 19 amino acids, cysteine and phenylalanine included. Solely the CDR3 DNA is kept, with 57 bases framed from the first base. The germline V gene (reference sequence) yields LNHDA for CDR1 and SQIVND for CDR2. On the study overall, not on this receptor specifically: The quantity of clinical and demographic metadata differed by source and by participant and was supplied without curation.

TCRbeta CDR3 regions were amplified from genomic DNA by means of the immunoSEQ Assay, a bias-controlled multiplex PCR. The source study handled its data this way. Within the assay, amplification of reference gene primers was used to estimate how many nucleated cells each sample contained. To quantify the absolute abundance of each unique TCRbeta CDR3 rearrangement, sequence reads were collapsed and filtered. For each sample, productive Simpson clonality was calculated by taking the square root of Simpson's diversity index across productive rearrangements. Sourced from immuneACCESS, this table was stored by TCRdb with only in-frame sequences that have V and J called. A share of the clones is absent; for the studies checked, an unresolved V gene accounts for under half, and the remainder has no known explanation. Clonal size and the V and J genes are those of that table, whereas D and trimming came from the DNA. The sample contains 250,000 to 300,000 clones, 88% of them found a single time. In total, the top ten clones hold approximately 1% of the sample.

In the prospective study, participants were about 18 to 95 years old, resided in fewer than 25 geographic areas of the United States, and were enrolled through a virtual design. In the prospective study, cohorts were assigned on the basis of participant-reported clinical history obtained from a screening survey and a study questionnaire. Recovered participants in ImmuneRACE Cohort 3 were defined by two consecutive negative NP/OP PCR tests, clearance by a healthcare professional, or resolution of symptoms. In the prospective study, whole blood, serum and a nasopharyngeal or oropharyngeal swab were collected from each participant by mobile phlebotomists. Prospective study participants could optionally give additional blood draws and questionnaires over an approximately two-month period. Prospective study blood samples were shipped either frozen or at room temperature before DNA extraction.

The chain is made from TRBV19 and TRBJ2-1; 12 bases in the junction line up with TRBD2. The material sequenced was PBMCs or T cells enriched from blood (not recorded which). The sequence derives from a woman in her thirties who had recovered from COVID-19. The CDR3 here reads CASSWEGTSGPSSYNEQFF. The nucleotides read TGTGCCAGTAGTTGGGAGGGGACTAGCGGGCCCAGCTCCTACAATGAGCAGTTCTTC.